The clone carrying this T cell receptor beta chain has just a few counts. Its target is unknown. This entry comes from a study of shared clonotypes between healthy human individuals. Produced via immunoSEQ multiplex PCR; TCRdb's table is partial and in-frame only. The table records about 110,000 clones, around 68% of them present only once. V was pared by 6 bases and J by 7 bases, with 21 bases between. Germline CDR1 is MDHEN and CDR2 is SYDVKM. The CDR3 totals 15 residues. Study-level points and caveats: Lower generation probabilities were found for non-shared clonotypes than for those shared by all four donors. Naive subsets usually exceeded memory subsets in estimated richness.

There were no recent acute infections or vaccinations among the donors, who were healthy HIV-negative adults. Sequenced material: memory CD8+ T cells sorted from blood. Subset indicated: CD45RO+ cells pooled with CCR7-negative TemRA cells. The clonotype originates from a woman under 40 in good health. The chain has TRBV28 and TRBJ1-2; no firm D call. The CDR3 region is CASSLGPAHRGGYTF. The CDR3 DNA reads TGTGCCAGCAGCCTCGGGCCAGCCCATCGGGGTGGCTACACCTTC.